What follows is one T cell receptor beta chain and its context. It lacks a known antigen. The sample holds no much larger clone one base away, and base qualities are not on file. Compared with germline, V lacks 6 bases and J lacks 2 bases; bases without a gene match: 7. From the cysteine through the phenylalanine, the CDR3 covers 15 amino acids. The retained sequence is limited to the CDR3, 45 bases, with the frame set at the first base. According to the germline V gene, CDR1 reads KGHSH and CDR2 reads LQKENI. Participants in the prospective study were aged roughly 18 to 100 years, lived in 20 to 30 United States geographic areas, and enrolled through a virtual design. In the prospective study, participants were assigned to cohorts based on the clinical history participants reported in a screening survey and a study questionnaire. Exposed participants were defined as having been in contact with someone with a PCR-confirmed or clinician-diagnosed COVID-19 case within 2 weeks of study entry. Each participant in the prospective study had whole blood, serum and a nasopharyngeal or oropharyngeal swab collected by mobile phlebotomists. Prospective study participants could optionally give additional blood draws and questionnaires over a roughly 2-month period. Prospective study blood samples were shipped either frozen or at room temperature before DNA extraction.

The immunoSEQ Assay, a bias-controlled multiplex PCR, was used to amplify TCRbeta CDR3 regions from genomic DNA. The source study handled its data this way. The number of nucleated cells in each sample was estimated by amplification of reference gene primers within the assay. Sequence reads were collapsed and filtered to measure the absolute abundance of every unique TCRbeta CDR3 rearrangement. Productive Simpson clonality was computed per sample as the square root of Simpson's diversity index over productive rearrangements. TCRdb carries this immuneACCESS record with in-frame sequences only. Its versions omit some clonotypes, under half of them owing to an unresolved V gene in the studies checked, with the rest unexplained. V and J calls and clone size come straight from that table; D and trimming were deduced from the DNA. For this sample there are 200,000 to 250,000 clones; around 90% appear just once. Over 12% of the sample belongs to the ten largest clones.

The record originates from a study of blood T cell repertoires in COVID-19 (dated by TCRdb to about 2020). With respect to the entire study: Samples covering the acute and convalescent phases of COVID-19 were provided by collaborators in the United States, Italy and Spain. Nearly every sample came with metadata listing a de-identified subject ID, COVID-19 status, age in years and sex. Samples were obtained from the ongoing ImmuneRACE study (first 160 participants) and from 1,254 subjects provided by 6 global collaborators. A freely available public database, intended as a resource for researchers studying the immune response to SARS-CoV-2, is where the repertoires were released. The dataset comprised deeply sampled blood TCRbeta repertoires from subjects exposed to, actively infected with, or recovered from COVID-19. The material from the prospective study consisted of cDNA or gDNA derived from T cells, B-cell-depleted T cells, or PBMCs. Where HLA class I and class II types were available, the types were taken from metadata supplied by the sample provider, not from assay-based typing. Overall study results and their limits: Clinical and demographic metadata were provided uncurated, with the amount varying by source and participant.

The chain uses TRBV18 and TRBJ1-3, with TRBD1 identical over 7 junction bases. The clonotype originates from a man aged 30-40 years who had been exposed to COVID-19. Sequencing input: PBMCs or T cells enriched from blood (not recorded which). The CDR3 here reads CASSRGTATGNTIYF. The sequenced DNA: TGTGCCAGCTCCCGAGGGACAGCCACTGGAAACACCATATATTTT.